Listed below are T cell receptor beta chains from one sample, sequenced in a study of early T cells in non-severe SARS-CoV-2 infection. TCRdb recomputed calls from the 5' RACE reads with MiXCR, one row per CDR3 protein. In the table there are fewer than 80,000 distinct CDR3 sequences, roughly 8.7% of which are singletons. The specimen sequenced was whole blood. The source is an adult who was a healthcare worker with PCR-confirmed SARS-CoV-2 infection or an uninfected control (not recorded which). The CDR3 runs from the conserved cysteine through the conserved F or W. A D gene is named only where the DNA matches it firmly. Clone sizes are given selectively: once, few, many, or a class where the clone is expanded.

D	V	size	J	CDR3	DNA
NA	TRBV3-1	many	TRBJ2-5	CASSQRSGETQYF	TGTGCCAGCAGCCAAAGGAGCGGGGAGACCCAGTACTTC
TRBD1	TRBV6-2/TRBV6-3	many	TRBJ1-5	CASSYDGQGPRPQHF	TGTGCCAGCAGTTACGATGGACAGGGCCCAAGGCCCCAGCATTTT
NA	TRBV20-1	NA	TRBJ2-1	CSAPSQSGTLFYNEQFF	TGCAGTGCTCCTTCCCAATCCGGGACCCTTTTCTACAATGAGCAGTTCTTC
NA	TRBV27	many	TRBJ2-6	CASSAGRAGANVLTF	TGTGCCAGCAGTGCTGGGCGGGCTGGGGCCAACGTCCTGACTTTC
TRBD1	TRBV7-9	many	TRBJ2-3	CASSLVPGQGTDTQYF	TGTGCCAGCAGCTTGGTCCCGGGACAGGGCACAGATACGCAGTATTTT
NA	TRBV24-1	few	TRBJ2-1	CATSPPPRNEQFF	TGTGCCACCAGTCCTCCCCCCCGAAATGAGCAGTTCTTC
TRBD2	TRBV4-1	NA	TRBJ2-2	CASSHGLAGMITGELFF	TGCGCCAGCAGCCATGGACTAGCGGGCATGATCACCGGGGAGCTGTTTTTT
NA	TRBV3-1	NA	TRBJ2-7	CASSQDLLGVEQYF	TGTGCCAGCAGCCAAGATCTACTCGGGGTCGAGCAGTACTTC
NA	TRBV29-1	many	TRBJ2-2	CSVSPRTNTGELFF	TGCAGCGTTTCCCCCAGGACGAACACCGGGGAGCTGTTTTTT
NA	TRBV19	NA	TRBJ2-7	CASSIRTARQVEQYF	TGTGCCAGTAGTATCCGCACAGCCCGGCAAGTGGAGCAGTACTTC
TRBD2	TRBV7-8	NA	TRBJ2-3	CASSLGTSGIVDTQYF	TGTGCCAGCAGCTTAGGGACTAGCGGGATTGTAGATACGCAGTATTTT
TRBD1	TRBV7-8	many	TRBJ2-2	CASSPTGVDTGELFF	TGTGCCAGCAGCCCGACAGGGGTTGACACCGGGGAGCTGTTTTTT
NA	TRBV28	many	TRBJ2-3	CASSLRLGGVEDTQYF	TGTGCCAGCAGTCTGAGGTTGGGCGGGGTCGAAGATACGCAGTATTTT
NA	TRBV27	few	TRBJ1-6	CASRPNRLTPYNSPLHF	TGTGCCAGCAGACCAAACCGACTCACCCCCTATAATTCACCCCTCCACTTT
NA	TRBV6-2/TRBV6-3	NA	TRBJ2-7	CASSYSSSEQYF	TGTGCCAGCAGTTACTCGTCTAGTGAGCAGTACTTC
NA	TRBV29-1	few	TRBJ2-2	CSAQVARDTGELFF	TGCAGCGCACAGGTCGCGCGGGACACCGGGGAGCTGTTTTTT
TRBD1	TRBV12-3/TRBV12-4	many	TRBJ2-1	CASRDRRLNNEQFF	TGTGCCAGCAGGGACAGGCGGCTCAACAATGAGCAGTTCTTC